Listed below are T cell receptor beta chains from one sample, sequenced in a study of molecular identifiers for immune sequencing clone quantification. TCRdb used MiXCR to reprocess the PCR reads, holding one entry per CDR3 protein. The table records about half a million distinct CDR3 sequences, 25% of them present only once. Sequenced: naive CD8+ T cells from blood, with Jurkat cell RNA spiked in. These receptors came from a human donor in good health. Some libraries in this study had Jurkat cell RNA spiked in. Both conserved end residues are part of each CDR3. The D gene is left open where the match is weak. Part of the rows lack a size; the others show once, few, many or a class for expanded clones.

v_call: TRBV4-3; j_call: TRBJ1-4; d_call: NA; clone_size: few; cdr3_nt: TGCGCCAGCAGCCAAGACAGGGGAGGAACTAATGAAAAACTGTTTTTT; cdr3_aa: CASSQDRGGTNEKLFF
v_call: TRBV30; j_call: TRBJ2-1; d_call: NA; clone_size: NA; cdr3_nt: TGTGCCTGGAGTGACATAGGCAGCGCCGGGTCCGATAAGCAGTTCTTC; cdr3_aa: CAWSDIGSAGSDKQFF
v_call: TRBV6-1; j_call: TRBJ1-2; d_call: TRBD1; clone_size: many; cdr3_nt: TGTGCCAGCAGTGAATTGGTACAGGGGGACTATGGCTACACCTTC; cdr3_aa: CASSELVQGDYGYTF
v_call: TRBV7-3; j_call: TRBJ2-1; d_call: TRBD2; clone_size: NA; cdr3_nt: TGTGCCAGCAGCTTAGCGGGAGCGACCTACAATGAGCAGTTCTTC; cdr3_aa: CASSLAGATYNEQFF
v_call: TRBV7-9; j_call: TRBJ1-6; d_call: NA; clone_size: NA; cdr3_nt: TGTGCCAGCAGGGACATAGGATCACCCCTCCACTTT; cdr3_aa: CASRDIGSPLHF
v_call: TRBV2; j_call: TRBJ1-1; d_call: TRBD1; clone_size: few; cdr3_nt: TGTGCCAGCAGTGAGGGACAGGCCGTGAACACTGAAGCTTTCTTT; cdr3_aa: CASSEGQAVNTEAFF
v_call: TRBV2; j_call: TRBJ2-7; d_call: TRBD2; clone_size: few; cdr3_nt: TGTGCCAGCAGTGCTAGCGGGGTCTCCTACGAGCAGTACTTC; cdr3_aa: CASSASGVSYEQYF
v_call: TRBV7-9; j_call: TRBJ2-7; d_call: NA; clone_size: few; cdr3_nt: TGTGCCAGCAGCTCCTCTCTGACACCCCACGAGCAGTACTTC; cdr3_aa: CASSSSLTPHEQYF
v_call: TRBV4-3; j_call: TRBJ1-5; d_call: NA; clone_size: many; cdr3_nt: TGCGCCAGCAGCCCAGGGGTGAAGGGCAATCAGCCCCAGCATTTT; cdr3_aa: CASSPGVKGNQPQHF
v_call: TRBV6-5; j_call: TRBJ2-7; d_call: NA; clone_size: few; cdr3_nt: TGTGCCAGCAGTTACTCGGGACTCGAGTACGAGCAGTACTTC; cdr3_aa: CASSYSGLEYEQYF
v_call: TRBV11-2; j_call: TRBJ2-3; d_call: TRBD1; clone_size: NA; cdr3_nt: TGTGCCAGCAGCCCAGGGACAGGGGAAGAAGATACGCAGTATTTT; cdr3_aa: CASSPGTGEEDTQYF
v_call: TRBV12-3/TRBV12-4; j_call: TRBJ1-4; d_call: NA; clone_size: few; cdr3_nt: TGTGCCAGCAGCTCCGGTCTCGGGCGAGAAAAACTGTTTTTT; cdr3_aa: CASSSGLGREKLFF
v_call: TRBV19; j_call: TRBJ1-1; d_call: NA; clone_size: few; cdr3_nt: TGTGCCAGTAGTATGGACATGCCCCCTGACAGACTGAACACTGAAGCTTTCTTT; cdr3_aa: CASSMDMPPDRLNTEAFF
v_call: TRBV6-5; j_call: TRBJ1-4; d_call: TRBD1; clone_size: few; cdr3_nt: TGTGCCAGCAGCCAGACTACAGGGGTTCGGGAAAAACTGTTTTTT; cdr3_aa: CASSQTTGVREKLFF
v_call: TRBV11-3; j_call: TRBJ2-7; d_call: NA; clone_size: NA; cdr3_nt: TGTGCCAGCAGCTTGGTAATAAGGAGACGGACCTTCTACGAGCAGTACTTC; cdr3_aa: CASSLVIRRRTFYEQYF
v_call: TRBV7-2; j_call: TRBJ2-1; d_call: TRBD2; clone_size: many; cdr3_nt: TGTGCCAGCAGCTTACTAGGACTAGTAAACAATGAGCAGTTCTTC; cdr3_aa: CASSLLGLVNNEQFF
v_call: TRBV12-3/TRBV12-4; j_call: TRBJ2-5; d_call: NA; clone_size: NA; cdr3_nt: TGTGCCAGCAGCCAAATACAGTACCAGGAGACCCAGTACTTC; cdr3_aa: CASSQIQYQETQYF
v_call: TRBV27; j_call: TRBJ2-7; d_call: NA; clone_size: NA; cdr3_nt: TGTGCCAGCAGTTTGAGGGTAGCCTACGAGCAGTACTTC; cdr3_aa: CASSLRVAYEQYF
v_call: TRBV20-1; j_call: TRBJ2-7; d_call: TRBD2; clone_size: NA; cdr3_nt: TGCAGTGCTAGAGAGGTGACTAGCGGGAGGTTCAACGAGCAGTACTTC; cdr3_aa: CSAREVTSGRFNEQYF
v_call: TRBV19; j_call: TRBJ1-5; d_call: NA; clone_size: NA; cdr3_nt: TGTGCCAGTAGTATTGGGCTAACAGGTCAGCCCCAGCATTTT; cdr3_aa: CASSIGLTGQPQHF
v_call: TRBV12-3/TRBV12-4; j_call: TRBJ2-7; d_call: NA; clone_size: NA; cdr3_nt: TGTGCCAGCAGTCCCGGGGTGGTATTCGGGCAGTACTTC; cdr3_aa: CASSPGVVFGQYF
v_call: TRBV4-3; j_call: TRBJ1-3; d_call: NA; clone_size: many; cdr3_nt: TGCGCCAGCAGCCAAACTTTAGGGGGATCGGGAAACACCATATATTTT; cdr3_aa: CASSQTLGGSGNTIYF
v_call: TRBV7-8; j_call: TRBJ2-5; d_call: TRBD2; clone_size: many; cdr3_nt: TGTGCCAGCAGCGGTCGGACTAGCGGGGGGGCTCGACAAGAGACCCAGTACTTC; cdr3_aa: CASSGRTSGGARQETQYF
v_call: TRBV5-6; j_call: TRBJ2-7; d_call: NA; clone_size: NA; cdr3_nt: TGTGCCAGCAGCTTCTCGGTATACTACGAGCAGTACTTC; cdr3_aa: CASSFSVYYEQYF
v_call: TRBV11-2; j_call: TRBJ2-3; d_call: NA; clone_size: NA; cdr3_nt: TGTGCCAGCAGCTTAGGCCCCGGGGGGCCCACAGATACGCAGTATTTT; cdr3_aa: CASSLGPGGPTDTQYF
v_call: TRBV6-1; j_call: TRBJ2-7; d_call: NA; clone_size: NA; cdr3_nt: TGTGCCAGCAGTTCAGGGTGCCACGAGCAGTACTTC; cdr3_aa: CASSSGCHEQYF
v_call: TRBV4-1; j_call: TRBJ2-5; d_call: NA; clone_size: many; cdr3_nt: TGCGCCAGCAGCCAAGAGCGAAGGGGGGTCCAAGAGACCCAGTACTTC; cdr3_aa: CASSQERRGVQETQYF
v_call: TRBV19; j_call: TRBJ2-7; d_call: TRBD2; clone_size: few; cdr3_nt: TGTGCCAGTAGTGAACTAGCGGGAGTAACCGAGCAGTACTTC; cdr3_aa: CASSELAGVTEQYF
v_call: TRBV12-3/TRBV12-4; j_call: TRBJ2-7; d_call: NA; clone_size: few; cdr3_nt: TGTGCCAGCAGTTTCCAGGCACCCTACGAGCAGTACTTC; cdr3_aa: CASSFQAPYEQYF
v_call: TRBV10-2; j_call: TRBJ2-1; d_call: TRBD2; clone_size: few; cdr3_nt: TGCGCCAGCAGCCCTAGCGGGAACGTAGATGAGCAGTTCTTC; cdr3_aa: CASSPSGNVDEQFF
v_call: TRBV12-3/TRBV12-4; j_call: TRBJ2-2; d_call: NA; clone_size: many; cdr3_nt: TGTGCCAGCTGCGCCGGGAGAGAGGCCGGGGAGCTGTTTTTT; cdr3_aa: CASCAGREAGELFF
v_call: TRBV20-1; j_call: TRBJ2-7; d_call: NA; clone_size: many; cdr3_nt: TGCAGTGCCATCCTGATCGGATCCTACGAGCAGTACTTC; cdr3_aa: CSAILIGSYEQYF
v_call: TRBV7-8; j_call: TRBJ2-1; d_call: NA; clone_size: NA; cdr3_nt: TGTGCCGGTGGGACGGGTCCTAGCTACAATGAGCAGTTCTTC; cdr3_aa: CAGGTGPSYNEQFF
v_call: TRBV20-1; j_call: TRBJ1-1; d_call: NA; clone_size: few; cdr3_nt: TGCAGTGCTAGAGATCTGTCGGGGAATTGGACTGAAGCTTTCTTT; cdr3_aa: CSARDLSGNWTEAFF
v_call: TRBV20-1; j_call: TRBJ2-3; d_call: TRBD2; clone_size: NA; cdr3_nt: TGCAGTGCTAGAGAGGGACTAGCGGGAGGGCCAGGAGATACGCAGTATTTT; cdr3_aa: CSAREGLAGGPGDTQYF
v_call: TRBV9; j_call: TRBJ2-3; d_call: TRBD2; clone_size: NA; cdr3_nt: TGTGCCAGCAGCGGCCGACTAGCGGCAAGCACAGATACGCAGTATTTT; cdr3_aa: CASSGRLAASTDTQYF
v_call: TRBV27; j_call: TRBJ2-5; d_call: TRBD2; clone_size: few; cdr3_nt: TGTGCCAGCAGTGAGCGGGGCGGGGAGACCCAGTACTTC; cdr3_aa: CASSERGGETQYF
v_call: TRBV4-1; j_call: TRBJ2-3; d_call: TRBD2; clone_size: NA; cdr3_nt: TGCGCCAGCAGCTACTGGACTAGCGGGGTCGCAGATACGCGGTATTTT; cdr3_aa: CASSYWTSGVADTRYF
v_call: TRBV19; j_call: TRBJ2-7; d_call: NA; clone_size: NA; cdr3_nt: TGTGCCAGTAGTATAGGCGTCCCCGATACAGGGAACCCCTACGAGCAGTACTTC; cdr3_aa: CASSIGVPDTGNPYEQYF
v_call: TRBV27; j_call: TRBJ1-6; d_call: NA; clone_size: few; cdr3_nt: TGTGCCAGCAGTCTCAGCTCTTATTCACCCCTCCACTTT; cdr3_aa: CASSLSSYSPLHF
v_call: TRBV20-1; j_call: TRBJ2-3; d_call: NA; clone_size: NA; cdr3_nt: TGCAGTGCTAGAGCCCGACTAACACAGATTCCAGATACGCAGTATTTT; cdr3_aa: CSARARLTQIPDTQYF
v_call: TRBV27; j_call: TRBJ2-1; d_call: NA; clone_size: NA; cdr3_nt: TGTGCCAGCAGTTTATCGTGGGTTAGGTACAGTGAGCAGTTCTTC; cdr3_aa: CASSLSWVRYSEQFF
v_call: TRBV12-3/TRBV12-4; j_call: TRBJ1-4; d_call: NA; clone_size: few; cdr3_nt: TGTGCCAGCAGCACAGCTCATACAGGGGAAAAACTGTTTTTT; cdr3_aa: CASSTAHTGEKLFF
v_call: TRBV4-3; j_call: TRBJ1-1; d_call: NA; clone_size: NA; cdr3_nt: TGCGCCAGCAGCCAAGATGGCGGGGTAAACACTGAAGCTTTCTTT; cdr3_aa: CASSQDGGVNTEAFF